This T cell receptor beta chain was sequenced during a study of blood T cells in healthy people across ages. Every sample yielded at least 6.5 million isolated PBMCs. With each sample, at least 5.5 micrograms of total RNA were extracted. This CDR3 has 15 residues. V lost 5 bases to trimming and J lost 0 bases, with 14 bases between them. Germline CDR1 reads SEHNR; CDR2 reads FQNEAQ (reference sequence). In its sample, this clonotype was seen a few times. Through a sample-barcoded 5' primer and a J-beta primer mix, a second PCR was run for roughly 6 to 11 cycles. The yield of each sample was at least 2.5 million CDR3-containing paired-end reads. MiXCR was run by TCRdb on the 5' RACE reads, yielding one entry per CDR3 protein. In the table there are about 580,000 distinct CDR3 sequences, 40% to 50% of which are singletons.

Sequences were obtained from blood. The rearrangement joins TRBV7-9 to TRBJ2-7, with no clear D. The TCR was taken from a man older than 75 in good health. For the CDR3, the DNA is TGTGCCAGCAGCCGACCCGAGGCGAGCTCCTACGAGCAGTACTTC. As protein: CASSRPEASSYEQYF.